The 26 T cell receptor beta chains given below trace back to one sample, sequenced in a study of immune evolution from preneoplasia to lung adenocarcinoma. Sequencing used immunoSEQ multiplex PCR; TCRdb keeps in-frame clones, though not all of them. The table records 7,000 or so clones, roughly 80% of them present only once. Sequenced input: FFPE adjacent normal lung tissue. The receptor set was obtained from an older person with lung adenocarcinoma.

This chain links TRBV7-9 with TRBJ1-5; D not certain. Germline CDR1 reads SEHNR; CDR2 reads FQNEAQ (reference sequence). V was trimmed by 0 bases and J by 5 bases, leaving 5 bases between them. The CDR3 sequence is 13 residues long. CDR3 in amino acids: CASSLADDQPQHF. In DNA form, the CDR3 reads TGTGCCAGCAGCTTAGCGGATGATCAGCCCCAGCATTTT.

V gene TRBV5-1 combines with J gene TRBJ2-7, with D unclear. V was shortened by 6 bases and J by 6 bases, with 16 bases between the two germline ends. The CDR3 covers 13 residues. CDR1 is SGHRS, CDR2 YFSETQ, per germline. DNA of the CDR3: TGCGCCAGCACCTGGTCACCTGAAGGCGAGCAGTACTTC. Protein sequence: CASTWSPEGEQYF. Full variable domain (remainder filled in from reference TRBV5-1 and TRBJ2-7): KAGVTQTPRYLIKTRGQQVTLSCSPISGHRSVSWYQQTPGQGLQFLFEYFSETQRNKGNFPGRFSGRQFSNSRSEMNVSTLELGDSALYLCASTWSPEGEQYFGPGTRLTVT.

The chain is built from TRBV27 and TRBJ1-6, with 8 bases lining up with TRBD1. Trimming took 5 bases from V and 9 from J; bases not matched to a gene: 12. Per germline, CDR1 MNHEY and CDR2 SMNVEV (reference sequence). The CDR3 spans 16 residues. In nucleotides, the CDR3 is TGTGCCAGCAGTCCATACAGGGGGGCTTTGGGTTCACCCCTCCACTTT. This translates into CASSPYRGALGSPLHF.

This clone was counted only a few times. J is TRBJ1-2 and V is TRBV5-5, with D maybe TRBD1 (5 bases). Germline V gene sequence: CDR1 SGHKS, CDR2 YYEKEE (reference sequence). The CDR3 covers 14 residues. Trimming took off 1 base at V and 2 bases at J, with 9 bases between the two ends. The CDR3 loop reads CASSLLDSNYGYTF. Here the CDR3 DNA reads TGTGCCAGCAGCTTGTTAGACAGCAACTATGGCTACACCTTC. The full variable domain, in which reference TRBV5-5 and TRBJ1-2 provide the parts outside the CDR3, is DAGVTQSPTHLIKTRGQQVTLRCSPISGHKSVSWYQQVLGQGPQFIFQYYEKEERGRGNFPDRFSARQFPNYSSELNVNALLLGDSALYLCASSLLDSNYGYTFGSGTRLTVV.

This rearrangement joins TRBV19 to TRBJ2-3, with 7 bases aligning to TRBD2. The CDR3 totals 17 residues. Germline CDR1 LNHDA, CDR2 SQIVND (reference sequence). With 0 bases clipped from V and 1 base from J, the junction kept 7 bases outside the gene matches. The CDR3 nucleotides read TGTGCCAGTAGTATAGACCCACGGGGGGTCGGCACAGATACGCAGTATTTT. Residues: CASSIDPRGVGTDTQYF.

The rearrangement joins TRBV5-1 to TRBJ2-7; 7 bases fit TRBD1. Per the germline V gene, CDR1 is SGHRS and CDR2 is YFSETQ. This CDR3 has 17 amino acids. With V trimmed by 4 bases and J by 4 bases, 17 bases remained unmatched. CDR3 nucleotides: TGCGCCAGCAGCCGTGGTTTGATAACGGGACAGCTGTACGAGCAGTACTTC. This gives the protein CASSRGLITGQLYEQYF.

V is TRBV7-6 and J is TRBJ2-1; D uncertain. Germline loops: CDR1 SGHVS, CDR2 FNYEAQ. The CDR3 extends over 16 amino acids. V was clipped by 2 bases and J by 0 bases, with 11 bases between them. In DNA form, the CDR3 reads TGTGCCAGCAGCTTAAGTAGAACCAGCTCCTACAATGAGCAGTTCTTC. Protein product: CASSLSRTSSYNEQFF.

The V call is TRBV11-2, the J call TRBJ2-5; D could derive from TRBD1 or TRBD2 (5 bases each). From germline, CDR1 is SGHAT and CDR2 FQNNGV. The CDR3 covers 14 residues. Deletions cut 3 bases from V and 4 bases from J, with 12 bases between. CDR3 loop: CASSFSPGTETQYF. The CDR3 region has the DNA TGTGCCAGCAGCTTCTCCCCAGGGACAGAGACCCAGTACTTC. The variable domain in full, completed from reference TRBV11-2 and TRBJ2-5, reads EAGVAQSPRYKIIEKRQSVAFWCNPISGHATLYWYQQILGQGPKLLIQFQNNGVVDDSQLPKDRFSAERLKGVDSTLKIQPAKLEDSAVYLCASSFSPGTETQYFGPGTRLLVL.

The genes are TRBV5-6 and TRBJ2-5; 8 positions match TRBD1. The ends lost 1 base at V and 5 bases at J; junction bases unmatched: 10. Germline V gene lookup returns CDR1 SGHDT and CDR2 YYEEEE. The CDR3 runs to 16 residues. The CDR3 here is CASSLRIGQGRETQYF. The CDR3 region has the DNA TGTGCCAGCAGCTTGCGGATAGGACAGGGCCGGGAGACCCAGTACTTC.

The chain joins TRBV7-7 to TRBJ1-2; tentatively, D is TRBD1 (5 bases). Germline assignment: CDR1 SSHAT and CDR2 FNYEAQ (reference sequence). The CDR3 length is 11 residues. This CDR3 is CAVSEGRGYTF. In nucleotides, the CDR3 is TGTGCTGTCTCGGAGGGACGAGGCTACACCTTC.

This rearrangement joins TRBV7-9 to TRBJ1-2, with 9 nucleotides matching TRBD1. CDR1 and CDR2 (germline): SEHNR, FQNEAQ (reference sequence). Losses at the gene ends were 4 bases for V and 1 base for J; bases not matched to a gene: 4. This CDR3 is 15 amino acids long. CDR3: CASSSGQGLNYGYTF. The CDR3 DNA follows: TGTGCCAGCAGCTCGGGACAGGGACTTAACTATGGCTACACCTTC. Full variable domain (rest looked up from reference TRBV7-9 and TRBJ1-2): DTGVSQNPRHKITKRGQNVTFRCDPISEHNRLYWYRQTLGQGPEFLTYFQNEAQLEKSRLLSDRFSAERPKGSFSTLEIQRTEQGDSAMYLCASSSGQGLNYGYTFGSGTRLTVV.

This clone appeared once. This chain links TRBV6-5 with TRBJ1-1; 7 positions match TRBD1. The CDR3 is made up of 15 amino acids. CDR1 and CDR2 from the germline V gene are MNHEY and SVGAGI. The trim removed 5 bases at V and 5 bases at J, leaving 11 bases unmatched. DNA for the CDR3: TGTGCCAGCAGTACCCAGCAGGGGGGAGGGACTGAAGCTTTCTTT. This encodes CASSTQQGGGTEAFF.

V usage is TRBV7-9 and J usage is TRBJ2-7, with D tentatively TRBD1 (6 bases). The V end lost 5 bases, the J end lost 2 bases, and 19 bases lay between the germline ends. Germline CDR1 is SEHNR and CDR2 is FQNEAQ (reference sequence). The CDR3 is made up of 16 amino acids. CDR3 residues: CASSPTSGQDAYEQYF. The CDR3 DNA is TGTGCCAGCAGCCCCACTTCGGGACAAGATGCCTACGAGCAGTACTTC. Full variable domain (missing parts from reference TRBV7-9 and TRBJ2-7): DTGVSQNPRHKITKRGQNVTFRCDPISEHNRLYWYRQTLGQGPEFLTYFQNEAQLEKSRLLSDRFSAERPKGSFSTLEIQRTEQGDSAMYLCASSPTSGQDAYEQYFGPGTRLTVT.

V gene TRBV6-6 combines with J gene TRBJ1-6; D is ambiguous. V lost 2 bases and J lost 8, with 13 bases in between. The CDR3 is 15 residues long. Germline lookup yields CDR1 MNHNY and CDR2 SVGAGI (reference sequence). The CDR3 bases are TGTGCCAGCAGTTACGGCCTTCTGGTGGATTCACCCCTCCACTTT. Translating gives CASSYGLLVDSPLHF.

V and J are TRBV9 and TRBJ2-3, with D unresolved. This CDR3 spans 14 amino acids. Trimming pared 3 bases from V and 0 bases from J, leaving 8 bases between. The germline V gene encodes CDR1 SGDLS and CDR2 YYNGEE. The CDR3 here is CASSAQRSTDTQYF. The DNA for the CDR3 is TGTGCCAGCAGCGCCCAAAGAAGCACAGATACGCAGTATTTT.

The J gene is TRBJ2-3, the V gene TRBV5-4; 8 nucleotides align to TRBD1. CDR1 is SGHNT, CDR2 YYREEE, per germline (reference sequence). With 4 bases clipped from V and 0 bases from J, the junction kept 7 bases outside the gene matches. This CDR3 contains 16 residues. CDR3 coding DNA: TGTGCCAGCAGCCCCCTCGGACAGGGAAGCACAGATACGCAGTATTTT. This sequence encodes CASSPLGQGSTDTQYF.

CDR3 DNA sequence: TGCGCCAGCAGCCAACAAGGGGCCTACTCTGGAAACACCATATATTTT. Translating it yields CASSQQGAYSGNTIYF. V usage is TRBV4-1 and J usage is TRBJ1-3, with D possibly being TRBD1 (5 bases). Per the germline V gene, CDR1 is MGHRA and CDR2 is YSYEKL. V was clipped by 2 bases and J by 0 bases, with 11 bases between them. CDR3 length: 16 amino acids.

This rearrangement joins TRBV28 to TRBJ1-1; the D is unclear. This CDR3 contains 13 residues. Germline values: CDR1 MDHEN, CDR2 SYDVKM. Trimming removed 1 base from V and 11 bases from J, with 14 bases in between. The CDR3 DNA reads as TGTGCCAGCAGTTTATCGTCGGCGGCCGCTGCTTTCTTT. As protein: CASSLSSAAAAFF.

V usage is TRBV5-1 and J usage is TRBJ1-4; TRBD1 matches at 8 bases. Germline CDR1 is SGHRS and CDR2 is YFSETQ. V lost 3 bases and J lost 8; bases outside the gene matches: 9. The CDR3 totals 15 residues. Here the CDR3 DNA reads TGCGCCAGCAGCTGGGAATCCGGGACAGGCGAAAAACTGTTTTTT. This sequence encodes CASSWESGTGEKLFF.

CDR3 loop: CASSLGQGALSNTEAFF. Here the CDR3 DNA reads TGCGCCAGCAGCTTGGGACAGGGGGCTCTATCGAACACTGAAGCTTTCTTT. The V and J genes are TRBV5-1 and TRBJ1-1; TRBD1 matches at 10 bases. The germline V gene has CDR1 SGHRS and CDR2 YFSETQ. The CDR3 totals 17 residues. Trimming removed 0 bases from V and 1 base from J; junction bases left unmatched: 6.

The chain couples TRBV30 to TRBJ1-4, with 7 bases matching TRBD1. Per the germline V gene, CDR1 is GTSNPN and CDR2 is SVGIG (reference sequence). CDR3 length equals 14 residues. The V segment lost 1 base and the J segment 7 bases; nucleotides outside the gene matches: 6. The CDR3 loop reads CAWSAKGAGEKLFF. The DNA for the CDR3 is TGTGCCTGGAGTGCTAAGGGGGCGGGTGAAAAACTGTTTTTT.

This sequence joins TRBV7-2 and TRBJ2-7, with D maybe TRBD2 (5 bases). The germline V and J ends were trimmed by 5 bases and 4 bases, with 15 bases remaining between them. CDR3 length equals 14 residues. CDR1 and CDR2 (germline): SGHTA, FQGNSA. The CDR3 is CASSPRGGVYEQYF. In nucleotides, the CDR3 is TGTGCCAGCAGCCCTCGCGGAGGCGTTTACGAGCAGTACTTC.

The chain joins TRBV6-1 to TRBJ2-6; D remains ambiguous. V gave up 7 bases and J gave up 2 bases, with 0 bases separating them. This CDR3 region has 11 residues. Germline V CDR1 and CDR2: MNHNS, SASEGT. Written as DNA, the CDR3 is TGTGCCAGCACTGGGGCCAACGTCCTGACTTTC. Its translation is CASTGANVLTF.

The CDR3 loop is CASSLGWSTEAFF. The CDR3 nucleotides read TGCGCCAGCAGCTTGGGGTGGAGCACTGAAGCTTTCTTT. The J gene is TRBJ1-1, the V gene TRBV5-1; D unresolved. There are 13 residues in the CDR3. Germline V gives CDR1 SGHRS, CDR2 YFSETQ. V was shortened by 0 bases and J by 4 bases, with 7 bases between the two germline ends.

The V call is TRBV18, the J call TRBJ1-1; perhaps TRBD1 as D (5 bases). V lost 3 bases, J lost 3 bases, and 14 bases lay in between. Germline CDR1 KGHSH, CDR2 LQKENI. The CDR3 length is 15 residues. The CDR3 DNA sequence: TGTGCCAGCTCACCCGATGGGGCGCGGGACACTGAAGCTTTCTTT. Its protein is CASSPDGARDTEAFF.

Only one count was recorded for this clone. CDR3 DNA: TGTGCCAGCAGCGTAGTGGCAGGTGGGATGTATGGCTACACCTTC. It specifies CASSVVAGGMYGYTF. The chain is built from TRBV9 and TRBJ1-2; D unclear. CDR3 length: 15 residues. The germline V gene encodes CDR1 SGDLS and CDR2 YYNGEE. V lost 0 bases to trimming and J lost 5 bases, with 14 bases between them.